This TCR beta chain was identified in a study of cytomegalovirus exposure and HLA in healthy donors. Germline V gene lookup returns CDR1 SQVTM and CDR2 ANQGSEA. There are 12 residues in the CDR3. V gave up 4 bases and J gave up 8 bases, with 12 bases separating them. Amplification used 60 Vbeta primers and 13 Jbeta primers. The protocol was immunoSEQ multiplex PCR, while the TCRdb copy is restricted to in-frame clones and leaves out a portion. Among 95,000 or so clones listed, around 81% were seen once. The sample consisted of PBMCs. The sequence was collected from a woman in her 70s in good health and CMV-seropositive. This chain links TRBV29-1 with TRBJ2-1; D perhaps matches TRBD2 (5 bases). In nucleotides, the CDR3 is TGCAGCGTTGCTAGCCCTTGGGATGAGCAGTTCTTC. It is translated as CSVASPWDEQFF.